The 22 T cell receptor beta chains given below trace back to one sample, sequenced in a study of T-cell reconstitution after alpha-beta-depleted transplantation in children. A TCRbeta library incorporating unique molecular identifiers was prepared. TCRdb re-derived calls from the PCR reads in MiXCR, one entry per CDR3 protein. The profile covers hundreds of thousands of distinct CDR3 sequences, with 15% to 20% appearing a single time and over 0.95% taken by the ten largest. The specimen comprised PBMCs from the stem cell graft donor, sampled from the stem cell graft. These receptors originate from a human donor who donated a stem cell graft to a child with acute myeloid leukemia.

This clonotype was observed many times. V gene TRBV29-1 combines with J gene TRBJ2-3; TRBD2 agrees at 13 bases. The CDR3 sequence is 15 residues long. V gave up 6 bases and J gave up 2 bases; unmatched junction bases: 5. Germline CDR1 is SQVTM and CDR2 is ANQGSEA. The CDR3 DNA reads TGCAGCGTAAGGACTAGCGGGGGACTCACAGATACGCAGTATTTT. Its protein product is CSVRTSGGLTDTQYF.

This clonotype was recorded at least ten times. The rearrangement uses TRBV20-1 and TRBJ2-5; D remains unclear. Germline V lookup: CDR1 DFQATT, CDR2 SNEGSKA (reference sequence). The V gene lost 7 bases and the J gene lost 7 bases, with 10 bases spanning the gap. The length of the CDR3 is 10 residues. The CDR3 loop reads CSVHMGTQYF. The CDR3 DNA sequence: TGCAGTGTTCACATGGGGACCCAGTACTTC.

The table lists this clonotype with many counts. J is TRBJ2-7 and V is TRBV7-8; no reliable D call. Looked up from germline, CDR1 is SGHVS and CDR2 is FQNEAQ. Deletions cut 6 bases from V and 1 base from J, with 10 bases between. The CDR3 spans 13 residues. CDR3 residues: CASSRERSYEQYV. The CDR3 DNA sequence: TGTGCCAGCAGTAGGGAACGATCCTACGAGCAGTACGTC.

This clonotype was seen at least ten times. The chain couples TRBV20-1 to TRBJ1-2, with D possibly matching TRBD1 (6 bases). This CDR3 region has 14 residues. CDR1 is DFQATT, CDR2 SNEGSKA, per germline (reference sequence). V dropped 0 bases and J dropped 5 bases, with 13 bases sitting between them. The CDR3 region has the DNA TGCAGTGCTAGAGACCAGGGGAGGCCATATGGCTACACCTTC. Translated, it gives CSARDQGRPYGYTF.

The CDR3 DNA sequence: TGCGCCAGCAGCTTGGAGGGGGCGGACAATGAGCAGTTCTTC. This encodes CASSLEGADNEQFF. V is TRBV5-1 and J is TRBJ2-1, with 7 bases lining up with TRBD1. V was pared by 0 bases and J by 5 bases, with 2 bases of the junction left unmatched. The CDR3 sequence is 14 residues long. The germline gives CDR1 SGHRS, CDR2 YFSETQ.

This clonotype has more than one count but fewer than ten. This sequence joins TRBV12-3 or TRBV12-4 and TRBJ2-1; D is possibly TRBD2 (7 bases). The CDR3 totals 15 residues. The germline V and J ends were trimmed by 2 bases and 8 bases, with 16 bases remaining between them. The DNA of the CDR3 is TGTGCCAGCAGTTTACTGGGGGGGCTTGGCGATGAGCAGTTCTTC. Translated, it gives CASSLLGGLGDEQFF.

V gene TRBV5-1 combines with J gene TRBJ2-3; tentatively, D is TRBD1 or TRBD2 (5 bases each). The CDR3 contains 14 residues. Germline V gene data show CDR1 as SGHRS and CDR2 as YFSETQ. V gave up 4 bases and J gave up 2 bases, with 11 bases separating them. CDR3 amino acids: CASSQRDHTDTQYF. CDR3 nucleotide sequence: TGCGCCAGCAGCCAACGGGACCACACAGATACGCAGTATTTT.

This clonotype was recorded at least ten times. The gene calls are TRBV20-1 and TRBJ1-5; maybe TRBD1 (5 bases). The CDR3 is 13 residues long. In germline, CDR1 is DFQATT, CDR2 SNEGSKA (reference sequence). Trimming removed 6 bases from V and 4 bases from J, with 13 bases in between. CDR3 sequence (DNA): TGCAGTGCGATACCCGGGGGTAATCAGCCCCAGCATTTT. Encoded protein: CSAIPGGNQPQHF.

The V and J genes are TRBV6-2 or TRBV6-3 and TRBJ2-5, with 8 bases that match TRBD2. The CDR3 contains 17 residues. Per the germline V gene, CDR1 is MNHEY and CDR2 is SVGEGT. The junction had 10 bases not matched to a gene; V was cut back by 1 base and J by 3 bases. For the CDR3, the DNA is TGTGCCAGCAGTTACTTCGGGGGGGGGACCCTGGAAGAGACCCAGTACTTC. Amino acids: CASSYFGGGTLEETQYF.

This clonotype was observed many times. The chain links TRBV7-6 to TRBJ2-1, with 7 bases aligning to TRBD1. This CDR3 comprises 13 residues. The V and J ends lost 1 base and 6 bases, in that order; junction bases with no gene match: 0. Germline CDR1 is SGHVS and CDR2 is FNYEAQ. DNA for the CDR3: TGTGCCAGCAGCTTAGGGGACAGCAATGAGCAGTTCTTC. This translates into CASSLGDSNEQFF.

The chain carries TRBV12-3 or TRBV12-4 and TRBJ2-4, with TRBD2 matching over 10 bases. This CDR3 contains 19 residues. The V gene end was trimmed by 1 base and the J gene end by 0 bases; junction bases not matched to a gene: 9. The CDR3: CASSLVSGGAGVAKNIQYF. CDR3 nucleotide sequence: TGTGCCAGCAGTTTAGTCAGCGGGGGGGCCGGCGTAGCCAAAAACATTCAGTACTTC.

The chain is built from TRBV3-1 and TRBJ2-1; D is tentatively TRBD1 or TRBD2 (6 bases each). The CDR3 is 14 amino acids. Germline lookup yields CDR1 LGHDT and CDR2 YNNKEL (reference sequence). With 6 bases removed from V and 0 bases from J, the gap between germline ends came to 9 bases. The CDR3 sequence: CASRGGFSYNEQFF. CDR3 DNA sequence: TGTGCCAGCAGGGGGGGCTTCTCCTACAATGAGCAGTTCTTC.

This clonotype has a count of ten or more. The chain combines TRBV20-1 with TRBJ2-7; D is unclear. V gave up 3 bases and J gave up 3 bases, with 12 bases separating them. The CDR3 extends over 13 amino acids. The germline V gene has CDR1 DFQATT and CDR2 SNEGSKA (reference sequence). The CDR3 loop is CSASSQTVYEQYV. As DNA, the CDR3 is TGCAGTGCTAGTAGTCAGACCGTCTACGAGCAGTACGTC.

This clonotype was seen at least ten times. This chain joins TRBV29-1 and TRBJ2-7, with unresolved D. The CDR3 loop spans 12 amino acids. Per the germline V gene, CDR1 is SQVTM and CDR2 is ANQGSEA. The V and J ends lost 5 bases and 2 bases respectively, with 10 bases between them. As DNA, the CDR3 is TGCAGCGTTTACGGTGGGACCTACGAGCAGTACTTC. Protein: CSVYGGTYEQYF.

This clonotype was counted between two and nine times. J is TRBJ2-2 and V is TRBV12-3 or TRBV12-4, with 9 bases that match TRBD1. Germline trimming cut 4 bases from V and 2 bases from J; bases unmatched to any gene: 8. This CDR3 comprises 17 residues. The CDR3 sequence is CASSSQGAGVNTGELFF. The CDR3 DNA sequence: TGTGCCAGCAGTTCACAGGGGGCTGGTGTTAACACCGGGGAGCTGTTTTTT.

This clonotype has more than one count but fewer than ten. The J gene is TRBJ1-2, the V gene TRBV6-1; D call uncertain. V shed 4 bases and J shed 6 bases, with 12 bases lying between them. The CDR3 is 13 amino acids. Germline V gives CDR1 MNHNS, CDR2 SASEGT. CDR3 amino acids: CASSANGGDGYTF. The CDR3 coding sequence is TGTGCCAGCAGTGCAAACGGTGGGGATGGCTACACCTTC.

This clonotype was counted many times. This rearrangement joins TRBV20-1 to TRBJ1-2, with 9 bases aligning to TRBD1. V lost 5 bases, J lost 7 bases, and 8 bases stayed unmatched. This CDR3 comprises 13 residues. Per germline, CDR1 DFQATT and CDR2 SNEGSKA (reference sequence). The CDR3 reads CSAGTGGSAGYTF. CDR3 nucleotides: TGCAGTGCTGGCACAGGGGGCTCTGCTGGCTACACCTTC.

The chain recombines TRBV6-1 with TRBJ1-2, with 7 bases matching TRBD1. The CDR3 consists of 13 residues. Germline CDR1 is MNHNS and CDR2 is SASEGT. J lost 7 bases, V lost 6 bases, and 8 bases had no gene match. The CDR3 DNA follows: TGTGCCAGCAGAGGGCTACAGGGGTTTGGCTACACCTTC. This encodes CASRGLQGFGYTF.

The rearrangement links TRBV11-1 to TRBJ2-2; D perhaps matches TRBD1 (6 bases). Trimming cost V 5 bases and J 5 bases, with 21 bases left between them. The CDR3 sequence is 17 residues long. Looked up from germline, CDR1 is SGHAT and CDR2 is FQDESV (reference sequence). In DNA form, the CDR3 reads TGTGCCAGCAGCCCAGTAGGGGACGCCCAGGGGACCGGGGAGCTGTTTTTT. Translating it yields CASSPVGDAQGTGELFF.

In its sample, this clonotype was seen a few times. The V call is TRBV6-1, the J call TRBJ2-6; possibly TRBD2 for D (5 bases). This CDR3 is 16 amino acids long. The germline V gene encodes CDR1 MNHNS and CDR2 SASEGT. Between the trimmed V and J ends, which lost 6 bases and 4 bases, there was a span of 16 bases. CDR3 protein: CASSSSPGSGANVLTF. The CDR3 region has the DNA TGTGCCAGCAGCTCCAGTCCGGGAAGCGGGGCCAACGTCCTGACTTTC.

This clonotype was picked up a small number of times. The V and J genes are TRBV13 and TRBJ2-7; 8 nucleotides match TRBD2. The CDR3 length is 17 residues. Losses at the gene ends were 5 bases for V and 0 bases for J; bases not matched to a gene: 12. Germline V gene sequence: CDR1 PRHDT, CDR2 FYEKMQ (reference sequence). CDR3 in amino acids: CASSPKAGALSSYEQYF. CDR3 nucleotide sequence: TGTGCCAGCAGCCCCAAAGCGGGGGCCTTGAGCTCCTACGAGCAGTACTTC.

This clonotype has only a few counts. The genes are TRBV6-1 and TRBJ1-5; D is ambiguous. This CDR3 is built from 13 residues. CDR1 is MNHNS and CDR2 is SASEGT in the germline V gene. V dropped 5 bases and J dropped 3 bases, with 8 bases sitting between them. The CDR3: CASSRHINQPQHF. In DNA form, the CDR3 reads TGTGCCAGCAGTCGACACATCAATCAGCCCCAGCATTTT.